Included here is one TCR beta chain sequence, with context. Its antigen is not known. This sample is part of a study of beta chain features in type 1 diabetes. Study-wide results and caveats: Fewer junction insertions and more nucleotide deletions appeared in type 1 diabetes patients. Overrepresentation of cells with high TCR expression could result from cDNA sequencing. Among patients, naive, central memory and Treg TCRB repertoires appeared more similar than among healthy donors. The study found moderately but significantly shorter TCRB CDR3s in all four CD4+ subsets of Type 1 diabetes patients.

The investigators reverse transcribed all of the isolated RNA, so they sequenced expressed TCRB transcripts. Sequenced by immunoSEQ multiplex PCR; TCRdb stores in-frame clones only, minus some. The repertoire holds 550,000 to 850,000 clones, around 15% seen once, with approximately 0.022% in the top ten. This CDR3 has 17 residues. Germline V gene data show CDR1 as SEHNR and CDR2 as FQNEAQ (reference sequence). V was pared by 3 bases and J by 7 bases, with 11 bases of the junction left unmatched. The clonotype originates from a young man with type 1 diabetes. The rearrangement links TRBV7-9 to TRBJ2-5; 13 positions match TRBD2. Material: naive CD4+ T cells from blood. The CDR3 DNA reads TGTGCCAGCAGCTTTTACCGGACTAGCGGGGGTCCTGGGACCCAGTACTTC. This translates into CASSFYRTSGGPGTQYF. Drawing the rest from reference TRBV7-9 and TRBJ2-5, the complete variable domain is DTGVSQNPRHKITKRGQNVTFRCDPISEHNRLYWYRQTLGQGPEFLTYFQNEAQLEKSRLLSDRFSAERPKGSFSTLEIQRTEQGDSAMYLCASSFYRTSGGPGTQYFGPGTRLLVL.